The rows below give T cell receptor beta chains drawn from one sample of a study of T-cell memory formation after mild COVID-19. TCRdb re-derived calls from the 5' RACE reads in MiXCR, one entry per CDR3 protein. The table has about 210,000 distinct CDR3 sequences, under 12% seen once; the top ten hold 3%. Sequencing used PBMCs or a T cell subset sorted from them (not recorded which). Source of these receptors: a man aged 18 to 30 who had mild COVID-19 (a few samples of this study predate the infection). Cell type and time point are not known. CDR3s include the opening cysteine and the closing phenylalanine or tryptophan. The D gene is left open where the match is weak. Size values are once, few and many counts, or a class for expanded clones, and some rows have none.

J gene	D gene	V gene	clone size	CDR3 length	CDR3 protein	CDR3 DNA
TRBJ2-3	.	TRBV20-1	.	14	CSGPGGRGRDTQYF	TGCAGTGGCCCAGGGGGGCGGGGGAGAGATACGCAGTATTTT
TRBJ2-3	TRBD2	TRBV7-2	.	16	CASSPRTSGGADTQYF	TGTGCCAGCAGCCCCAGGACTAGCGGGGGGGCAGATACGCAGTATTTT
TRBJ2-3	TRBD1	TRBV2	.	15	CASSARDRGTDTQYF	TGTGCCAGCAGTGCCCGGGACAGAGGCACAGATACGCAGTATTTT
TRBJ2-5	TRBD2	TRBV15	.	15	CATSGAAGVRETQYF	TGTGCCACCAGCGGCGCAGCGGGGGTTAGAGAGACCCAGTACTTC
TRBJ2-1	TRBD1	TRBV24-1	many	14	CATSDFGQGDEQFF	TGTGCCACCAGTGATTTTGGGCAGGGGGATGAGCAGTTCTTC
TRBJ1-1	.	TRBV4-1	few	15	CASSQDPEADTEAFF	TGCGCCAGCAGCCAAGATCCCGAGGCCGACACTGAAGCTTTCTTT
TRBJ2-3	.	TRBV29-1	many	11	CSALNTDTQYF	TGCAGCGCTCTAAACACAGATACGCAGTATTTT
TRBJ1-6	.	TRBV13	few	16	CASSEKPQGFVSPLHF	TGTGCCAGCAGCGAGAAACCGCAGGGTTTCGTGTCACCCCTCCACTTT
TRBJ1-2	.	TRBV6-2/TRBV6-3	few	14	CASRGAGETYGYTF	TGTGCCAGCAGAGGCGCAGGGGAAACCTATGGCTACACCTTC
TRBJ1-3	.	TRBV6-5	few	12	CASSTAGNTIYF	TGTGCCAGCAGTACCGCCGGAAACACCATATATTTT
TRBJ2-5	TRBD2	TRBV5-1	many	15	CASSLGLAGEETQYF	TGCGCCAGCAGCTTGGGACTAGCGGGGGAGGAGACCCAGTACTTC
TRBJ1-1	.	TRBV11-2	few	13	CASSFSENTEAFF	TGTGCCAGCAGCTTCTCAGAGAACACTGAAGCTTTCTTT
TRBJ2-2	TRBD2	TRBV5-1	many	16	CASSPLAGGNTGELFF	TGCGCCAGCAGCCCCCTAGCGGGGGGGAACACCGGGGAGCTGTTTTTT
TRBJ2-3	.	TRBV2	many	15	CASRKGAGVGDTQYF	TGTGCCAGCAGGAAGGGAGCCGGGGTGGGAGATACGCAGTATTTT
TRBJ2-7	TRBD2	TRBV2	.	14	CASSVSGGTYEQYF	TGTGCCAGCAGTGTTAGCGGGGGGACCTACGAGCAGTACTTC
TRBJ1-6	.	TRBV2	many	14	CASKTDSHNSPLHF	TGTGCCAGCAAGACCGACAGCCATAATTCACCCCTCCACTTT
TRBJ1-6	TRBD1	TRBV6-5	.	19	CASSYSTWTGGASNSPLHF	TGTGCCAGCAGTTACTCCACTTGGACAGGGGGCGCATCTAATTCACCCCTCCACTTT
TRBJ2-2	.	TRBV12-3/TRBV12-4	.	13	CASSLPNTGELFF	TGTGCCAGCAGTTTACCGAACACCGGGGAGCTGTTTTTT
TRBJ2-5	TRBD2	TRBV9	.	16	CASSVGGSGGTETQYF	TGTGCCAGCAGCGTAGGTGGTAGCGGGGGGACAGAGACCCAGTACTTC
TRBJ2-5	TRBD1	TRBV7-3	few	14	CASSAGQGVGTQYF	TGTGCCAGCAGCGCGGGACAGGGGGTGGGGACCCAGTACTTC
TRBJ2-1	TRBD2	TRBV24-1	.	15	CATSEKREGLNEQFF	TGTGCCACCAGCGAAAAGCGGGAGGGCCTGAATGAGCAGTTCTTC
TRBJ2-5	.	TRBV6-2/TRBV6-3	few	12	CASGHNQETQYF	TGTGCCAGCGGTCATAATCAAGAGACCCAGTACTTC
TRBJ2-3	.	TRBV5-6	.	16	CASSFPAGSSTDTQYF	TGTGCCAGCAGCTTCCCCGCCGGGTCCTCCACAGATACGCAGTATTTT
TRBJ2-2	.	TRBV24-1	few	13	CATSADGTGELFF	TGTGCCACCAGTGCCGACGGCACCGGGGAGCTGTTTTTT
TRBJ2-5	.	TRBV4-3	.	15	CASSRASAAQETQYF	TGCGCCAGCAGCCGCGCTTCGGCGGCACAAGAGACCCAGTACTTC
TRBJ2-3	TRBD2	TRBV5-1	few	14	CASSFRGVADTQYF	TGCGCCAGCAGCTTTCGGGGGGTAGCAGATACGCAGTATTTT
TRBJ1-5	.	TRBV5-1	many	13	CASSFGSNQPQHF	TGCGCCAGCAGCTTTGGGAGCAATCAGCCCCAGCATTTT
TRBJ2-5	TRBD2	TRBV20-1	few	15	CSARVPGGLGETQYF	TGCAGTGCTAGAGTCCCGGGGGGGCTGGGGGAGACCCAGTACTTC
TRBJ2-7	.	TRBV7-2	few	14	CASSSVAGGYEQYF	TGTGCCAGCAGCTCCGTGGCCGGTGGCTACGAGCAGTACTTC
TRBJ2-5	.	TRBV6-2/TRBV6-3	few	14	CASSLPWGAETQYF	TGTGCCAGCAGCCTCCCCTGGGGTGCGGAGACCCAGTACTTC
TRBJ1-5	TRBD1	TRBV4-3	.	15	CASSLTGESNQPQHF	TGCGCCAGCAGCCTCACAGGGGAAAGCAATCAGCCCCAGCATTTT
TRBJ1-2	.	TRBV6-2/TRBV6-3	.	13	CASRPDGGNGYTF	TGTGCCAGCAGACCCGACGGGGGAAATGGCTACACCTTC
TRBJ1-3	.	TRBV20-1	.	14	CSAKRGNSGNTIYF	TGCAGTGCTAAAAGGGGAAACTCTGGAAACACCATATATTTT
TRBJ1-2	TRBD1	TRBV7-3	.	15	CASSLYPGGAGGYTF	TGTGCCAGCAGCTTATACCCAGGGGGCGCGGGTGGCTACACCTTC
TRBJ1-2	.	TRBV3-1	.	15	CASSQGHRLADGYTF	TGTGCCAGCAGTCAGGGGCATCGATTAGCAGACGGCTACACCTTC